These T cell receptor beta chains were read from a single sample in a study of T cells after yellow fever vaccination. TCRdb passed the 5' RACE reads through MiXCR, listing each CDR3 protein once. The repertoire holds 200,000 to 250,000 distinct CDR3 sequences, less than 9% seen once, with about 0.85% in the top ten. Sequences were derived from CD4+ T cells sorted from PBMCs, sampled 15 days after the yellow fever booster vaccination. These receptors all come from a man aged 25 to 40 who received the YFV17D yellow fever vaccine. The CDR3 runs from the conserved cysteine through the conserved F or W. Each record gives: clone size, J gene, V gene, D gene, CDR3 protein, CDR3 DNA. A D gene is named only where the DNA matches it firmly. Size is omitted from some rows. Given values are once, few, many or a class for expanded clones.

abundance: few
j_gene: TRBJ2-1
v_gene: TRBV5-4
d_gene: -
CDR3aa: CAITGQSSYNEQFF
CDR3nt: TGTGCCATCACGGGGCAGAGCTCCTACAATGAGCAGTTCTTC

abundance: -
j_gene: TRBJ2-5
v_gene: TRBV6-5
d_gene: TRBD2
CDR3aa: CASSYGGLKETQYF
CDR3nt: TGTGCCAGCAGTTACGGGGGACTAAAAGAGACCCAGTACTTC

abundance: few
j_gene: TRBJ2-2
v_gene: TRBV7-9
d_gene: TRBD1
CDR3aa: CASSRKGAAGELFF
CDR3nt: TGTGCCAGCAGCCGCAAGGGGGCAGCCGGGGAGCTGTTTTTT

abundance: few
j_gene: TRBJ2-5
v_gene: TRBV6-1
d_gene: -
CDR3aa: CASKLGSGIETQYF
CDR3nt: TGTGCCAGCAAATTAGGGTCAGGGATCGAGACCCAGTACTTC

abundance: many
j_gene: TRBJ1-3
v_gene: TRBV28
d_gene: -
CDR3aa: CASSPQGYSGNTIYF
CDR3nt: TGTGCCAGCAGCCCCCAAGGATACTCTGGAAACACCATATATTTT

abundance: few
j_gene: TRBJ2-5
v_gene: TRBV5-5
d_gene: -
CDR3aa: CASSDGPKQETQYF
CDR3nt: TGTGCCAGCAGCGATGGACCGAAGCAAGAGACCCAGTACTTC

abundance: few
j_gene: TRBJ1-6
v_gene: TRBV27
d_gene: TRBD1
CDR3aa: CASSSPDSLGQLVQPLHF
CDR3nt: TGTGCCAGCAGTTCGCCCGACTCCCTGGGACAGCTAGTACAGCCCCTCCACTTT

abundance: few
j_gene: TRBJ2-2
v_gene: TRBV12-3/TRBV12-4
d_gene: -
CDR3aa: CASSPKGSNWDTGELFF
CDR3nt: TGTGCCAGCAGTCCAAAGGGTTCAAATTGGGACACCGGGGAGCTGTTTTTT

abundance: -
j_gene: TRBJ2-1
v_gene: TRBV20-1
d_gene: -
CDR3aa: CSARAPPTGSHNEQFF
CDR3nt: TGCAGTGCTAGAGCCCCCCCCACCGGTAGCCACAATGAGCAGTTCTTC

abundance: few
j_gene: TRBJ1-5
v_gene: TRBV20-1
d_gene: TRBD1
CDR3aa: CSAKSGQNQPQHF
CDR3nt: TGCAGTGCTAAATCGGGACAGAATCAGCCCCAGCATTTT

abundance: many
j_gene: TRBJ1-1
v_gene: TRBV18
d_gene: -
CDR3aa: CASSPPLMNTEAFF
CDR3nt: TGTGCCAGCTCTCCGCCGTTGATGAACACTGAAGCTTTCTTT

abundance: -
j_gene: TRBJ1-2
v_gene: TRBV7-8
d_gene: TRBD1
CDR3aa: CASSSRQGGGYTF
CDR3nt: TGTGCCAGCAGCTCCAGACAGGGGGGTGGCTACACCTTC

abundance: few
j_gene: TRBJ1-1
v_gene: TRBV6-2/TRBV6-3
d_gene: TRBD1
CDR3aa: CASALVSTGAMNTEAFF
CDR3nt: TGTGCCAGCGCTTTGGTTTCGACAGGGGCAATGAACACTGAAGCTTTCTTT

abundance: few
j_gene: TRBJ1-2
v_gene: TRBV3-1
d_gene: -
CDR3aa: CASSLSRTAARYGYTF
CDR3nt: TGTGCCAGCAGCCTGTCCAGGACAGCGGCTCGCTATGGCTACACCTTC

abundance: many
j_gene: TRBJ2-7
v_gene: TRBV6-5
d_gene: -
CDR3aa: CASSYGDVRSYEQYF
CDR3nt: TGTGCCAGCAGTTACGGGGACGTCCGCTCCTACGAGCAGTACTTC

abundance: -
j_gene: TRBJ2-7
v_gene: TRBV7-2
d_gene: -
CDR3aa: CASSLAWGEVYEQYF
CDR3nt: TGTGCCAGCAGCTTAGCGTGGGGAGAAGTCTACGAGCAGTACTTC

abundance: many
j_gene: TRBJ2-3
v_gene: TRBV5-1
d_gene: -
CDR3aa: CASTNRIGVRDTQYF
CDR3nt: TGCGCCAGCACCAATCGGATTGGCGTTCGAGATACGCAGTATTTT

abundance: many
j_gene: TRBJ2-2
v_gene: TRBV6-5
d_gene: -
CDR3aa: CASRKEGAGELFF
CDR3nt: TGTGCCAGCAGAAAGGAAGGGGCCGGGGAGCTGTTTTTT

abundance: -
j_gene: TRBJ2-3
v_gene: TRBV20-1
d_gene: TRBD2
CDR3aa: CSATGLAGSSAQYF
CDR3nt: TGCAGTGCTACTGGACTAGCGGGGTCTTCCGCGCAGTATTTT

abundance: many
j_gene: TRBJ2-7
v_gene: TRBV7-2
d_gene: -
CDR3aa: CASSLGYFDEQYF
CDR3nt: TGTGCCAGCAGCTTAGGGTATTTCGACGAGCAGTACTTC

abundance: few
j_gene: TRBJ2-1
v_gene: TRBV29-1
d_gene: TRBD2
CDR3aa: CSVERLAGGSEQFF
CDR3nt: TGCAGCGTTGAAAGGCTAGCGGGAGGAAGTGAGCAGTTCTTC

abundance: many
j_gene: TRBJ1-1
v_gene: TRBV15
d_gene: -
CDR3aa: CATSSEGRENTEAFF
CDR3nt: TGTGCCACCAGCAGTGAGGGACGGGAGAACACTGAAGCTTTCTTT

abundance: few
j_gene: TRBJ2-5
v_gene: TRBV7-2
d_gene: -
CDR3aa: CASSFSGTLPAETQYF
CDR3nt: TGTGCCAGCAGCTTCTCCGGGACCCTCCCGGCGGAGACCCAGTACTTC

abundance: -
j_gene: TRBJ1-2
v_gene: TRBV19
d_gene: -
CDR3aa: CASVGPATPGYTF
CDR3nt: TGTGCCAGTGTAGGACCCGCTACCCCCGGCTACACCTTC

abundance: -
j_gene: TRBJ2-2
v_gene: TRBV7-6
d_gene: -
CDR3aa: CASSARVGELFF
CDR3nt: TGTGCCAGCAGCGCCAGAGTCGGGGAGCTGTTTTTT

abundance: many
j_gene: TRBJ2-7
v_gene: TRBV7-2
d_gene: -
CDR3aa: CASSLEDSTRYEQYF
CDR3nt: TGTGCCAGCAGCTTAGAGGATTCGACTCGTTACGAGCAGTACTTC

abundance: -
j_gene: TRBJ2-1
v_gene: TRBV9
d_gene: -
CDR3aa: CASSVGGRVSSYNEQFF
CDR3nt: TGTGCCAGCAGCGTAGGGGGAAGAGTTAGCTCCTACAATGAGCAGTTCTTC

abundance: many
j_gene: TRBJ1-2
v_gene: TRBV4-3
d_gene: -
CDR3aa: CASSRGRGYGYTF
CDR3nt: TGCGCCAGCAGCAGGGGCCGGGGCTATGGCTACACCTTC

abundance: -
j_gene: TRBJ2-5
v_gene: TRBV24-1
d_gene: TRBD1
CDR3aa: CATARTGDRETQYF
CDR3nt: TGTGCCACCGCAAGGACAGGGGATAGAGAGACCCAGTACTTC

abundance: -
j_gene: TRBJ2-1
v_gene: TRBV6-5
d_gene: -
CDR3aa: CASSDPGAQFF
CDR3nt: TGTGCCAGCAGTGACCCGGGAGCCCAGTTCTTC

abundance: -
j_gene: TRBJ1-6
v_gene: TRBV20-1
d_gene: -
CDR3aa: CSAKGAGSVDSPLHF
CDR3nt: TGCAGTGCTAAAGGTGCCGGGTCAGTTGATTCACCCCTCCACTTT

abundance: many
j_gene: TRBJ2-1
v_gene: TRBV5-1
d_gene: -
CDR3aa: CASSPAGQSYNEQFF
CDR3nt: TGCGCCAGCAGCCCGGCAGGGCAATCCTACAATGAGCAGTTCTTC

abundance: -
j_gene: TRBJ1-2
v_gene: TRBV6-2/TRBV6-3
d_gene: -
CDR3aa: CASSYSSRVNNYGYTF
CDR3nt: TGTGCCAGCAGTTACTCGAGTCGAGTGAACAACTATGGCTACACCTTC

abundance: many
j_gene: TRBJ2-5
v_gene: TRBV20-1
d_gene: -
CDR3aa: CSATPQETQYF
CDR3nt: TGCAGTGCAACTCCCCAAGAGACCCAGTACTTC

abundance: -
j_gene: TRBJ2-5
v_gene: TRBV6-1
d_gene: TRBD2
CDR3aa: CASSEDWLAGAETQYF
CDR3nt: TGTGCCAGCAGTGAAGATTGGTTGGCGGGAGCAGAGACCCAGTACTTC

abundance: -
j_gene: TRBJ2-3
v_gene: TRBV5-4
d_gene: -
CDR3aa: CASSLLEGTDTQYF
CDR3nt: TGTGCCAGCAGCTTGTTAGAGGGGACAGATACGCAGTATTTT

abundance: many
j_gene: TRBJ2-2
v_gene: TRBV6-1
d_gene: TRBD1
CDR3aa: CASGTGGYNGELFF
CDR3nt: TGTGCCAGCGGGACAGGGGGCTATAACGGGGAGCTGTTTTTT

abundance: -
j_gene: TRBJ2-7
v_gene: TRBV9
d_gene: -
CDR3aa: CASSVGGIYEQYF
CDR3nt: TGTGCCAGCAGCGTCGGGGGAATCTACGAGCAGTACTTC

abundance: few
j_gene: TRBJ1-5
v_gene: TRBV20-1
d_gene: -
CDR3aa: CSARARHGQPQHF
CDR3nt: TGCAGTGCTAGAGCCAGACACGGGCAGCCCCAGCATTTT

abundance: -
j_gene: TRBJ2-1
v_gene: TRBV2
d_gene: -
CDR3aa: CASSEEVTNEQFF
CDR3nt: TGTGCCAGCAGTGAAGAGGTGACCAATGAGCAGTTCTTC

abundance: few
j_gene: TRBJ2-5
v_gene: TRBV20-1
d_gene: TRBD2
CDR3aa: CSASPSGVIEAQYF
CDR3nt: TGCAGTGCTAGTCCTAGCGGGGTCATAGAGGCCCAGTACTTC

abundance: many
j_gene: TRBJ2-7
v_gene: TRBV12-3/TRBV12-4
d_gene: -
CDR3aa: CASSYPGLVTLPYEQYF
CDR3nt: TGTGCCAGCAGTTACCCGGGACTCGTGACCCTCCCTTACGAGCAGTACTTC

abundance: -
j_gene: TRBJ1-3
v_gene: TRBV28
d_gene: -
CDR3aa: CASRRGSSGNTIYF
CDR3nt: TGTGCCAGCAGACGCGGGAGCTCTGGAAACACCATATATTTT

abundance: -
j_gene: TRBJ2-6
v_gene: TRBV27
d_gene: -
CDR3aa: CASSSPAPHSGANVLTF
CDR3nt: TGTGCCAGCAGTTCCCCCGCCCCTCACTCTGGGGCCAACGTCCTGACTTTC

abundance: few
j_gene: TRBJ2-1
v_gene: TRBV5-4
d_gene: TRBD2
CDR3aa: CASSLRGEQFF
CDR3nt: TGTGCCAGCAGCCTGCGGGGGGAGCAGTTCTTC

abundance: many
j_gene: TRBJ2-5
v_gene: TRBV7-2
d_gene: TRBD2
CDR3aa: CASRPSRSSGSWETQYF
CDR3nt: TGTGCCAGCCGCCCAAGCCGATCTAGCGGGAGTTGGGAGACCCAGTACTTC

abundance: many
j_gene: TRBJ2-3
v_gene: TRBV20-1
d_gene: -
CDR3aa: CSAFYRVTDTQYF
CDR3nt: TGCAGTGCTTTCTACAGGGTAACAGATACGCAGTATTTT